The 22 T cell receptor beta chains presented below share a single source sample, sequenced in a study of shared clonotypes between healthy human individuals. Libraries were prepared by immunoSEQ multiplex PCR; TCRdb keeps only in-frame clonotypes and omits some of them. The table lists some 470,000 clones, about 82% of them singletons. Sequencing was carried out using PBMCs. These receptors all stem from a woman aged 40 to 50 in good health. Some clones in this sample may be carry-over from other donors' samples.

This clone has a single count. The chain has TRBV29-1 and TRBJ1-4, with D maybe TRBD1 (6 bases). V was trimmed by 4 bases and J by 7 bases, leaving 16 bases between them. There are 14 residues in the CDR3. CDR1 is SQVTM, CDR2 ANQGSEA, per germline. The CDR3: CSVADRGAGEKLFF. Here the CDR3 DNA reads TGCAGCGTTGCAGATAGGGGGGCTGGTGAAAAACTGTTTTTT.

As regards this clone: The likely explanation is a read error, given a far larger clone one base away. DNA for the CDR3: TGTGCCAGCAGCTTGGTAGCCGGCTATGGCTACACCTTC. This gives the protein CASSLVAGYGYTF. V gene TRBV5-4 combines with J gene TRBJ1-2; D is unclear. The CDR3 is 13 residues long. V was cut by 0 bases and J by 4 bases, with 7 bases left in between. Looked up from germline, CDR1 is SGHNT and CDR2 is YYREEE (reference sequence).

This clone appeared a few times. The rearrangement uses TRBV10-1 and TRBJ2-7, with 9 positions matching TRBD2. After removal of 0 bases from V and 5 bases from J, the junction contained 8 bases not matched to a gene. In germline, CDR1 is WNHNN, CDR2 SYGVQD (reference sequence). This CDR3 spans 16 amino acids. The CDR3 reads CASSESGSGRSDEQYF. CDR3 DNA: TGCGCCAGCAGTGAGTCGGGGAGCGGGAGGTCGGACGAGCAGTACTTC.

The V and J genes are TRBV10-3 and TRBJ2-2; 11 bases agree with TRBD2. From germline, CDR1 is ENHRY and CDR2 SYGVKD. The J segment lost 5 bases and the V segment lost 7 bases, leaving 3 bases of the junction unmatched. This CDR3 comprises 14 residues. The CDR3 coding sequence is TGTGCCATCAAGGGACTAGCGGATACCGGGGAGCTGTTTTTT. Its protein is CAIKGLADTGELFF.

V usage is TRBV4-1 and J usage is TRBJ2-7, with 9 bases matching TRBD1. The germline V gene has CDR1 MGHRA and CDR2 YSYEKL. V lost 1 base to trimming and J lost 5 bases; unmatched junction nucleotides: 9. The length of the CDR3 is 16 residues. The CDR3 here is CASSQGYGTGYDEQYF. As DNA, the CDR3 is TGCGCCAGCAGCCAAGGGTACGGGACAGGGTACGACGAGCAGTACTTC.

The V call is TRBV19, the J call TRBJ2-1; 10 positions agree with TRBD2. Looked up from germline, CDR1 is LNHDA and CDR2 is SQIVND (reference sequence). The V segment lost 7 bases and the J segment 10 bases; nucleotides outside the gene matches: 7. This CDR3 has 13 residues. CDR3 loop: CASNFPSGSEQFF. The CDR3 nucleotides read TGTGCCAGTAACTTCCCTAGCGGGAGCGAGCAGTTCTTC.

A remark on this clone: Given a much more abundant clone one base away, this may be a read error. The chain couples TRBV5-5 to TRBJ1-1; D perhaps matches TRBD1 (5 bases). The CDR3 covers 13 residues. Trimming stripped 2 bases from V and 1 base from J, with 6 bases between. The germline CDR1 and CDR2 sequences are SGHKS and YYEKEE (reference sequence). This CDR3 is CASSFGQNTEAFF. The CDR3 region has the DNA TGTGCCAGCAGCTTCGGACAGAACACTGAAGCTTTCTTT. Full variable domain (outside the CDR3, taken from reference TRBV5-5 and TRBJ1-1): DAGVTQSPTHLIKTRGQQVTLRCSPISGHKSVSWYQQVLGQGPQFIFQYYEKEERGRGNFPDRFSARQFPNYSSELNVNALLLGDSALYLCASSFGQNTEAFFGQGTRLTVV.

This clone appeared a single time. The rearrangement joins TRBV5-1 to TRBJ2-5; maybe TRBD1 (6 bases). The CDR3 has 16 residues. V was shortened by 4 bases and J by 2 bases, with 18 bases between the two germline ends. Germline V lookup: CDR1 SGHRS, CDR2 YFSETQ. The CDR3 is CASSPRKQGTQETQYF. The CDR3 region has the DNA TGCGCCAGCAGCCCAAGGAAACAGGGAACTCAAGAGACCCAGTACTTC.

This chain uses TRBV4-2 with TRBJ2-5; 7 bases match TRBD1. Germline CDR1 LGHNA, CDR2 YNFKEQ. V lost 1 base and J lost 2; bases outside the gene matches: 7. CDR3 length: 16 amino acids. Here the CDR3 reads CASSQAGRGSQETQYF. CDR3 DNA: TGTGCCAGCAGCCAAGCCGGCAGGGGGAGTCAAGAGACCCAGTACTTC.

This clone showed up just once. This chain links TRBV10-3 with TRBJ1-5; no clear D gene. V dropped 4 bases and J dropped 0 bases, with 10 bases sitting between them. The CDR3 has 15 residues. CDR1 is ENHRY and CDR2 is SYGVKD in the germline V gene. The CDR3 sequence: CAISASGISNQPQHF. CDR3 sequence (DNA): TGTGCCATCAGTGCCTCGGGTATTAGCAATCAGCCCCAGCATTTT.

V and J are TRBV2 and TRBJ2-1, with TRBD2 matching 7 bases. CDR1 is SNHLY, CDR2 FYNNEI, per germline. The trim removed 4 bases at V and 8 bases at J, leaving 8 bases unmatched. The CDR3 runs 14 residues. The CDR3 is CASSVVAGVDEQFF. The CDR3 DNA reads TGTGCCAGCAGTGTGGTTGCGGGAGTGGATGAGCAGTTCTTC. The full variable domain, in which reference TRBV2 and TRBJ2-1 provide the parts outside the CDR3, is EPEVTQTPSHQVTQMGQEVILRCVPISNHLYFYWYRQILGQKVEFLVSFYNNEISEKSEIFDDQFSVERPDGSNFTLKIRSTKLEDSAMYFCASSVVAGVDEQFFGPGTRLTVL.

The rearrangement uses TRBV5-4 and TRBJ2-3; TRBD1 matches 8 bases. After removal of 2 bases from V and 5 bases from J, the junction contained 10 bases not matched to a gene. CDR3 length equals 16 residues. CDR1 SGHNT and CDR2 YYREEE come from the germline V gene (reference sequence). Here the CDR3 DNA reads TGTGCCAGCAGCTTAGGGGGCAGGGGGCGACTAGATACGCAGTATTTT. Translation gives CASSLGGRGRLDTQYF.

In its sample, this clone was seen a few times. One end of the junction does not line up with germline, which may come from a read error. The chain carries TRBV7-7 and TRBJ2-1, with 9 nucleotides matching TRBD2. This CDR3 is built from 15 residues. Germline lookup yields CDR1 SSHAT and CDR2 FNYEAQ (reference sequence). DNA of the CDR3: TGTGCTAGCAGCCCAGGGACTAGCCCTTACAATGAGCAGTTCTTC. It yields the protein CASSPGTSPYNEQFF.

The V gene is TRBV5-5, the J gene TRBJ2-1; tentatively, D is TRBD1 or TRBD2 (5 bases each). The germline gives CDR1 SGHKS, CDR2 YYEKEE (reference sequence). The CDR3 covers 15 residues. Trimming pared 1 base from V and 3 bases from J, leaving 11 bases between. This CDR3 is CASSLTVGDYNEQFF. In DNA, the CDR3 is TGTGCCAGCAGCTTGACCGTGGGGGACTACAATGAGCAGTTCTTC.

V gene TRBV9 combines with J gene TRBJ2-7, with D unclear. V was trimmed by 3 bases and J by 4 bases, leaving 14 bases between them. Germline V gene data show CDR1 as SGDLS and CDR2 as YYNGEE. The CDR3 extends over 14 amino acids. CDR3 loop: CASSATPSPYEQYF. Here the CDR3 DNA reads TGTGCCAGCAGCGCTACCCCATCCCCATACGAGCAGTACTTC.

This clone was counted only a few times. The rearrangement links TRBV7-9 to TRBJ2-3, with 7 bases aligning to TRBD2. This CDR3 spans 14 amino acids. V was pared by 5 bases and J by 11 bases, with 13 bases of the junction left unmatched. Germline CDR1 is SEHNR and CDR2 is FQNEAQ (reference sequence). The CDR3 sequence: CASSRRSISGLQYF. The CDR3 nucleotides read TGTGCCAGCAGCCGACGATCGATTAGCGGGTTGCAGTATTTT.

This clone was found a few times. Here the CDR3 DNA reads TGTGCCAGCAGTAGGTCCCACAGGAGCCTTAACACCGGGGAGCTGTTTTTT. Its protein is CASSRSHRSLNTGELFF. V gene TRBV6-4 combines with J gene TRBJ2-2; a weak D match, TRBD1 (5 bases). V was pared by 5 bases and J by 2 bases, with 18 bases between. Germline V gene lookup returns CDR1 MRHNA and CDR2 SNTAGT. The CDR3 is made up of 17 amino acids.

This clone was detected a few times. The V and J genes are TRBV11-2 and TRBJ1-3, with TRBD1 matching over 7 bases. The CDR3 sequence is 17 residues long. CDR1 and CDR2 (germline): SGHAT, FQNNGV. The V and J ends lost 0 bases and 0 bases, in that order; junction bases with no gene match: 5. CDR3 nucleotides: TGTGCCAGCAGCTTAGATCGGGGGACAGCCTCTGGAAACACCATATATTTT. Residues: CASSLDRGTASGNTIYF.

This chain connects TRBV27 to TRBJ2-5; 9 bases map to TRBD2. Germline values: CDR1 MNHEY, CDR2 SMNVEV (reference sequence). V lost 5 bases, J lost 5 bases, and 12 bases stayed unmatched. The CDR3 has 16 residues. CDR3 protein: CASSPPGGRAAETQYF. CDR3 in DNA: TGTGCCAGCAGTCCCCCCGGCGGGAGGGCCGCCGAGACCCAGTACTTC.

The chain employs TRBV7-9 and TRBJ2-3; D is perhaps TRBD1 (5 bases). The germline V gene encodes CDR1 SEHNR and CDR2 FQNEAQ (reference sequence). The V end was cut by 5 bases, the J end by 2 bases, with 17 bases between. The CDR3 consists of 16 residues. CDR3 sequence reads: CASSIVQGAFTDTQYF. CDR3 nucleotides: TGTGCCAGCAGCATAGTCCAGGGTGCCTTCACAGATACGCAGTATTTT.

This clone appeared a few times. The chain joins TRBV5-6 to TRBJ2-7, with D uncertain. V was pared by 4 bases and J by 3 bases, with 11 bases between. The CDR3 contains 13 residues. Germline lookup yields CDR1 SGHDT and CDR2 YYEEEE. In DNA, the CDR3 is TGTGCCAGCAGCCTCTGGTCTGGCTACGAGCAGTACTTC. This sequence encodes CASSLWSGYEQYF.

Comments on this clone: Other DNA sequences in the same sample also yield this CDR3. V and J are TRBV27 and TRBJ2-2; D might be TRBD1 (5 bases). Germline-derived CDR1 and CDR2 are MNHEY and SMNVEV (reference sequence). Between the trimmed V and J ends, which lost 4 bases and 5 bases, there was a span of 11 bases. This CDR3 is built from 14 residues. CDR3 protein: CASSSSTVTGELFF. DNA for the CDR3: TGTGCCAGCAGTTCCTCGACAGTAACCGGGGAGCTGTTTTTT.